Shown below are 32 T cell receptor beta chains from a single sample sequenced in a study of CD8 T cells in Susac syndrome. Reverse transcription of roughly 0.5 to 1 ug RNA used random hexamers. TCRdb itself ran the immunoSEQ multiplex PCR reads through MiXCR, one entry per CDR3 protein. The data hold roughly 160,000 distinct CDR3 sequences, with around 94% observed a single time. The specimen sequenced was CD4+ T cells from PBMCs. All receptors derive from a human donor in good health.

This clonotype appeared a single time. The chain's CDR3 is CASSLFGGAHNEQFF. In nucleotides, the CDR3 is TGTGCCAGCAGCCTATTCGGGGGGGCCCACAATGAGCAGTTCTTC. The chain employs TRBV7-9 and TRBJ2-1; 8 positions match TRBD2. The CDR3 extends over 15 amino acids. Looked up from germline, CDR1 is SEHNR and CDR2 is FQNEAQ (reference sequence). The V and J ends lost 5 bases and 5 bases, in that order; junction bases with no gene match: 8. Variable domain in full (rest from reference TRBV7-9 and TRBJ2-1): DTGVSQNPRHKITKRGQNVTFRCDPISEHNRLYWYRQTLGQGPEFLTYFQNEAQLEKSRLLSDRFSAERPKGSFSTLEIQRTEQGDSAMYLCASSLFGGAHNEQFFGPGTRLTVL.

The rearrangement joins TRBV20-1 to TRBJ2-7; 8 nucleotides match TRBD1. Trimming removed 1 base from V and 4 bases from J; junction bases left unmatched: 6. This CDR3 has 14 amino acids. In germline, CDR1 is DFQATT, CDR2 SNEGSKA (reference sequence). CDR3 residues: CSARGDRYLYEQYF. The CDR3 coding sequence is TGCAGTGCTAGAGGGGACAGGTACCTTTACGAGCAGTACTTC.

This CDR3 is CASSQDGQGPQIYEQYF. The CDR3 coding sequence is TGCGCCAGCAGCCAAGATGGGCAGGGGCCTCAAATCTACGAGCAGTACTTC. This rearrangement joins TRBV4-3 to TRBJ2-7; D possibly corresponds to TRBD1 (6 bases). This CDR3 spans 17 amino acids. CDR1 LGHNA and CDR2 YSLEER come from the germline V gene. V was cut by 0 bases and J by 3 bases, with 18 bases left in between.

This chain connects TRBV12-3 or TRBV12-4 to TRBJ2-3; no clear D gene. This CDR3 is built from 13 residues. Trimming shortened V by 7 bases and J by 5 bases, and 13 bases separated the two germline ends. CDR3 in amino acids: CASNLAEEDTQYF. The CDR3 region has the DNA TGTGCCAGCAATCTGGCAGAGGAAGATACGCAGTATTTT.

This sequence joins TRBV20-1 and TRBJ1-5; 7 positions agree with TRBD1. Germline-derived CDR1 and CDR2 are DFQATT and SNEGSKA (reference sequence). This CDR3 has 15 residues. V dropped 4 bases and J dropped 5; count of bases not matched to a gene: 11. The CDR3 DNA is TGCAGTGCTACCGCGGACAGGAGGTTCGATCAGCCCCAGCATTTT. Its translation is CSATADRRFDQPQHF.

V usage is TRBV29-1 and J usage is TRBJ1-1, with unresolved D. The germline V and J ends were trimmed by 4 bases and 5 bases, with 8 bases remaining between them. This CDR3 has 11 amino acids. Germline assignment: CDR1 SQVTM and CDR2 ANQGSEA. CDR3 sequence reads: CSVGRATEAFF. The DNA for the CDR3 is TGCAGCGTTGGAAGGGCGACTGAAGCTTTCTTT.

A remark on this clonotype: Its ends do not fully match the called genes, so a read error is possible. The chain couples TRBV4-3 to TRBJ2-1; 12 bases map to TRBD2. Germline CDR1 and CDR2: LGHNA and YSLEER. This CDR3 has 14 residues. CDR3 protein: CASSLNPSGGAPIF. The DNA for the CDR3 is TGCGCCAGCAGCCTAAACCCTAGCGGGGGGGCCCCCATCTTC.

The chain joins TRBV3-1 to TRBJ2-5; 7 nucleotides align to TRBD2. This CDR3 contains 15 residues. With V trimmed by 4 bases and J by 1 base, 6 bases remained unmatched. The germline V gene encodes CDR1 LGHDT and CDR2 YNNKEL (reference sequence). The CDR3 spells CASSLLTSRQETQYF. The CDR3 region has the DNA TGTGCCAGCAGCCTCCTGACTAGCCGCCAAGAGACCCAGTACTTC.

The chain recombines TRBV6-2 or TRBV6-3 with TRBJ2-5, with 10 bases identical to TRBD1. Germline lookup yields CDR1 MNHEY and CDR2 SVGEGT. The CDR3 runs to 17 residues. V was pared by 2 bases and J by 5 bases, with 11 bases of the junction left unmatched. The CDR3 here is CASSYERGQGTGETQYF. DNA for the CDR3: TGTGCCAGCAGTTACGAAAGGGGACAGGGGACGGGTGAGACCCAGTACTTC.

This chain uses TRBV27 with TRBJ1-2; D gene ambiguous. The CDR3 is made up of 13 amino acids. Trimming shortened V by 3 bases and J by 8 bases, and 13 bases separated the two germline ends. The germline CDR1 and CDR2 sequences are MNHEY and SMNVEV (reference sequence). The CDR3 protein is CASSFRGPAGYTF. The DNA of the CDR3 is TGTGCCAGCAGTTTTCGAGGACCGGCAGGCTACACCTTC.

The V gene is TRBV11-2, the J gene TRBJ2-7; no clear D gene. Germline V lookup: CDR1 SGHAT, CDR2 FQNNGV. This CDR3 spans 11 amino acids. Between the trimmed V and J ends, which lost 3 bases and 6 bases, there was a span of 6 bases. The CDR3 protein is CASSFHREQYF. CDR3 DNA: TGTGCCAGCAGCTTCCACCGCGAGCAGTACTTC. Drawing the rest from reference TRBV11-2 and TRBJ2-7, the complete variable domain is EAGVAQSPRYKIIEKRQSVAFWCNPISGHATLYWYQQILGQGPKLLIQFQNNGVVDDSQLPKDRFSAERLKGVDSTLKIQPAKLEDSAVYLCASSFHREQYFGPGTRLTVT.

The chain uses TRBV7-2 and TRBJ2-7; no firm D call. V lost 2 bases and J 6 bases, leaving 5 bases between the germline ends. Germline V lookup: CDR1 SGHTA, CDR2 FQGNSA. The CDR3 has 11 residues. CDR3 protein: CASSLLVEQYF. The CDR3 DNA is TGTGCCAGCAGCTTACTGGTCGAGCAGTACTTC.

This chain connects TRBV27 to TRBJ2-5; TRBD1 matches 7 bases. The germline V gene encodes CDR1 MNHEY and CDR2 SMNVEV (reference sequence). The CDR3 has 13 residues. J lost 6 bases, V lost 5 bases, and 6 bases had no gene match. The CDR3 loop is CASSRQGTKTQYF. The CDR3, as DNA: TGTGCCAGCAGTCGACAGGGAACGAAGACCCAGTACTTC.

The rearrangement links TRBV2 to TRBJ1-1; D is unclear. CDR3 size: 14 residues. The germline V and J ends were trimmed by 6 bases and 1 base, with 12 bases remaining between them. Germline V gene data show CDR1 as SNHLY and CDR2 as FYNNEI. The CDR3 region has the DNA TGTGCCAGCAGGACGGGGTTTTCGAACACTGAAGCTTTCTTT. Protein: CASRTGFSNTEAFF.

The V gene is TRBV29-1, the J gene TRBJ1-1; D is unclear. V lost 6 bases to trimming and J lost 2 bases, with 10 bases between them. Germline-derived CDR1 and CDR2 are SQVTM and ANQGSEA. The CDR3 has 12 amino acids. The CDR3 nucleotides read TGCAGCGTAGACCTTTCAAACACTGAAGCTTTCTTT. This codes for CSVDLSNTEAFF.

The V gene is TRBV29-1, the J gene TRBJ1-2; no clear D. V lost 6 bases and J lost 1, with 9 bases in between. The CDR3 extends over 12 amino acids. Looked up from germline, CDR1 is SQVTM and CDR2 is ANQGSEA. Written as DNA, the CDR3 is TGCAGCGTAACAGAGAATAACTATGGCTACACCTTC. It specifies CSVTENNYGYTF.

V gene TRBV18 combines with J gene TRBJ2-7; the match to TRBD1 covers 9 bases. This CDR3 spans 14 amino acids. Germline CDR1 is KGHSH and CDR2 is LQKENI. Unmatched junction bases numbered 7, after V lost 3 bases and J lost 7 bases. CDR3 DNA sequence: TGTGCCAGCTCACCGGGACAGGGTAGGACTGAGCAGTACTTC. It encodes CASSPGQGRTEQYF. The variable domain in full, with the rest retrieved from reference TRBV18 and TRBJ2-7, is NAGVMQNPRHLVRRRGQEARLRCSPMKGHSHVYWYRQLPEEGLKFMVYLQKENIIDESGMPKERFSAEFPKEGPSILRIQQVVRGDSAAYFCASSPGQGRTEQYFGPGTRLTVT.

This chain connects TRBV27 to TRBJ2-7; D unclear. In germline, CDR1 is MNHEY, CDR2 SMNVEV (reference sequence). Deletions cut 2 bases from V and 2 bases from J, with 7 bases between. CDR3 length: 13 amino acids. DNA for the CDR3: TGTGCCAGCAGTTTAAAGCCCCCCTACGAGCAGTACTTC. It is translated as CASSLKPPYEQYF.

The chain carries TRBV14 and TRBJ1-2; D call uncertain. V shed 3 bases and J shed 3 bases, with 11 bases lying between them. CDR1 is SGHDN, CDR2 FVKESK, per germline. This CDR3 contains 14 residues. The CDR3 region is CASSQGTEHYGYTF. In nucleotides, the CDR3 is TGTGCCAGCAGCCAGGGCACAGAACACTATGGCTACACCTTC.

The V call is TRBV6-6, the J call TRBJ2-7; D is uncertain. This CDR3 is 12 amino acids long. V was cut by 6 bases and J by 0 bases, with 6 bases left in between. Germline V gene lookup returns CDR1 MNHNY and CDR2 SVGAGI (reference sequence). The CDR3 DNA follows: TGTGCCAGCAGGCCCGACTCCTACGAGCAGTACTTC. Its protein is CASRPDSYEQYF.

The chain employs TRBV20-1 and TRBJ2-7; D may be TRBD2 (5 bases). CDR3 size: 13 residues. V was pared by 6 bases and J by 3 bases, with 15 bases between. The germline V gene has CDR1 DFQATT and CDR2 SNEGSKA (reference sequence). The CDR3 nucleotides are TGCAGTGCAGTCGGACTTGGTGGCTACGAGCAGTACTTC. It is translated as CSAVGLGGYEQYF.

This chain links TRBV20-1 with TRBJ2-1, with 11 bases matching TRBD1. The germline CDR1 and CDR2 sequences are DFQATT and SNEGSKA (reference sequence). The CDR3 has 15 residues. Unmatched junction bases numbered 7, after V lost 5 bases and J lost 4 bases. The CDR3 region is CSAPAGTGGYNEQFF. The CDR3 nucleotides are TGCAGTGCTCCAGCGGGGACAGGGGGTTACAATGAGCAGTTCTTC.

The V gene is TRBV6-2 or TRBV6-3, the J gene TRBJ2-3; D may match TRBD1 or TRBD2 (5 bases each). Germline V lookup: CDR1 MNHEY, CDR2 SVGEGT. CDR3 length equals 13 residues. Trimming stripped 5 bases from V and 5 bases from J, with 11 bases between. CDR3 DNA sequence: TGTGCCAGCAGTCTGCCGGGGCGAGATACGCAGTATTTT. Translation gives CASSLPGRDTQYF.

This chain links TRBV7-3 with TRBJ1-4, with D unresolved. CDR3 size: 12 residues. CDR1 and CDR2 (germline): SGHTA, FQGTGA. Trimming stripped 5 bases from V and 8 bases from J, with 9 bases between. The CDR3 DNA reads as TGTGCCAGCAGCCGCCGAGGGGAAAAACTGTTTTTT. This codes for CASSRRGEKLFF.

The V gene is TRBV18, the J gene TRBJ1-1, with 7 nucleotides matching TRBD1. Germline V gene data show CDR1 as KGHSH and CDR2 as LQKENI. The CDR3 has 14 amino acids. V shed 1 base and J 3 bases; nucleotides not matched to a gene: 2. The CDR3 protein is CASSPRDSYTEAFF. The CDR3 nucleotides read TGTGCCAGCTCACCACGGGACAGCTACACTGAAGCTTTCTTT.

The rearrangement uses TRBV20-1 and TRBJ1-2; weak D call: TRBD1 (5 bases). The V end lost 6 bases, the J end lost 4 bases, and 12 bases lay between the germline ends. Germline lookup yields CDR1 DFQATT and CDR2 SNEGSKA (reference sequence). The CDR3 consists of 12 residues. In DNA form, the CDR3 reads TGCAGTGCCACCCGGGACGGCTATGGCTACACCTTC. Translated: CSATRDGYGYTF.

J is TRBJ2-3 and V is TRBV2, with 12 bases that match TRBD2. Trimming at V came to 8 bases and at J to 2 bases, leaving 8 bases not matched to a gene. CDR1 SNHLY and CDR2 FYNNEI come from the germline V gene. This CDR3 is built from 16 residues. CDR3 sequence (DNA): TGTGCCAGCGGACCGACTAGCGGGGGACACACAGATACGCAGTATTTT. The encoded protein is CASGPTSGGHTDTQYF.

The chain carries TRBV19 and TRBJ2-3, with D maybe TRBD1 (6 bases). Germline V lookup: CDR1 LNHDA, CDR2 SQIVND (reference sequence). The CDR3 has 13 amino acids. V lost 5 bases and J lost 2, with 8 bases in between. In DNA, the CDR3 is TGTGCCAGTAGTGGGACATTCACAGATACGCAGTATTTT. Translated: CASSGTFTDTQYF.

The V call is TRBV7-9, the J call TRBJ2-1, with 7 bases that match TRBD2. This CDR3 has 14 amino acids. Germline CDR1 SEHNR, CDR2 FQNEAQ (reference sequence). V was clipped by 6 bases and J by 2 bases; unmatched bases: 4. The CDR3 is CASRQRDPYNEQFF. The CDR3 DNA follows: TGTGCCAGCAGACAGCGGGACCCCTACAATGAGCAGTTCTTC.

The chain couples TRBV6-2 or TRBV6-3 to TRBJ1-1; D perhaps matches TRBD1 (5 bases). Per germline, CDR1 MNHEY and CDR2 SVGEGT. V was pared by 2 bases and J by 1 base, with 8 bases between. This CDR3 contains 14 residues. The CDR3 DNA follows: TGTGCCAGCAGTTACGTCGGACAGAACACTGAAGCTTTCTTT. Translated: CASSYVGQNTEAFF.

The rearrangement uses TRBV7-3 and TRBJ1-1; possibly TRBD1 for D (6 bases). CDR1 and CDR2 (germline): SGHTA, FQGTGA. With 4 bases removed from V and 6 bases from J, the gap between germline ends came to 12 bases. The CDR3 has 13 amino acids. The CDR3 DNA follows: TGTGCCAGCAGCTCCCTACAGGGATCTGAAGCTTTCTTT. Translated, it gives CASSSLQGSEAFF.

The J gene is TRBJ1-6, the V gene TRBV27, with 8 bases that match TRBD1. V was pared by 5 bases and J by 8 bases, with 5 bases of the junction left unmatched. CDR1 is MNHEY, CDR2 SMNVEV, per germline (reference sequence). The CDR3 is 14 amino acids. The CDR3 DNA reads TGTGCCAGCAGTACCAGGGGGCGGGATTCACCCCTCCACTTT. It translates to CASSTRGRDSPLHF.